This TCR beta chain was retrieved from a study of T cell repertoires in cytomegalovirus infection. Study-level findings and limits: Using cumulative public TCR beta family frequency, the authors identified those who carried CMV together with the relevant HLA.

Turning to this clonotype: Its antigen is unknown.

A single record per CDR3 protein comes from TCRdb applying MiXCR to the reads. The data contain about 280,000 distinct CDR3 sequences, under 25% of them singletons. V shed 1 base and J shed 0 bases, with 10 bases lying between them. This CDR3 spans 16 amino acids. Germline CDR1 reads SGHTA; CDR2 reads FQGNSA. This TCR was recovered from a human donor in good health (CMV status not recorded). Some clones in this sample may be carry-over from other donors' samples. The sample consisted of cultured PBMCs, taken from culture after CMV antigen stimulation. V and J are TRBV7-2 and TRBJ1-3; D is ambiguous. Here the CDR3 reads CASSLVAGSSGNTIYF. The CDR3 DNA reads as TGTGCCAGCAGCTTAGTAGCGGGATCCTCTGGAAACACCATATATTTT.